This is a list of T cell receptor beta chains from one sample in a study of regulatory T cells in long-lasting Graves disease. TCRdb independently ran MiXCR on the multiplex PCR reads; one entry per CDR3 protein. Found here are 550,000 to 600,000 distinct CDR3 sequences, about 16% of them singletons; the top ten hold around 12%. The same specimen was also included in a second study, on T cells in Graves' hyperthyroidism and ophthalmopathy.

The sequencing here drew on peripheral blood mononuclear cells (PBMCs), taken at new diagnosis, from a patient treated with antithyroid drugs. These receptors all come from a young man with Graves disease. The CDR3 runs from the conserved cysteine through the conserved F or W. A D gene is named only where the DNA matches it firmly. The listing skips clone size in some rows; elsewhere it reads once, few, many or a size class.

j_call d_call clone_size v_call cdr3_nt cdr3_aa
TRBJ2-1 . . TRBV29-1 TGCAGCGCTCCCCCGGGAGCCTCCATCAATGAGCAGTTCTTC CSAPPGASINEQFF
TRBJ1-1 . . TRBV20-1 TGCAGTGCTAGAGAACTTAGGTTAACTTTCTTT CSARELRLTFF
TRBJ1-2 . many TRBV7-9 TGTGCCAGCAACCGAAAAGGACAGACTAACTATGGCTACACCTTC CASNRKGQTNYGYTF
TRBJ2-3 TRBD2 few TRBV20-1 TGCAGTGCTAAGACGCGGGAGCGCACAGATACGCAGTATTTT CSAKTRERTDTQYF
TRBJ2-1 . . TRBV13 TGTGCCAGCAGCGTCTATGGGGGTAATGGGCAGTTCTTC CASSVYGGNGQFF
TRBJ1-5 . once TRBV19 TGTGCCAGTACCCCCACCGGACACCCGCTTCCTCAGCCCCAGCATTTT CASTPTGHPLPQPQHF
TRBJ2-7 . many TRBV7-3 TGTGCCAGCAGCCCCCCTGGAGGGGAGCAGTACTTC CASSPPGGEQYF
TRBJ1-1 . . TRBV7-9 TGTGCCAGCAGCACACTTGAGAAAGTCGGCACTGAAGCTTTCTTT CASSTLEKVGTEAFF
TRBJ1-1 . . TRBV7-9 TGTGCCAGCAGCTTCCCTGAGGTGTATGGCACTGAAGCTTTCTTT CASSFPEVYGTEAFF
TRBJ2-1 . few TRBV5-1 TGCGCCAGCAGCTTGGGGGGGGCTGAGAATGAGCAGTTCTTC CASSLGGAENEQFF
TRBJ1-3 . few TRBV20-1 TGCAGTGCCGCGGCAAACAGACCAGGAAACACCATATATTTT CSAAANRPGNTIYF
TRBJ1-2 . . TRBV29-1 TGCGGCGTTGAAACATCTAACTATGGCTACACCTTC CGVETSNYGYTF
TRBJ2-5 TRBD2 many TRBV6-2/TRBV6-3 TGTGCCAGCAGTTACCTGCCGGGGGGAATTTGGGCCCAGTACTTC CASSYLPGGIWAQYF
TRBJ2-1 . . TRBV11-2 TGTGCCAGCAGCGAAGGGGGGGAGGGGGCCTACAATGAGCAGTTCTTC CASSEGGEGAYNEQFF
TRBJ1-1 . few TRBV4-2 TGTGCCAGCAGCCAAGATTCTAAGAACACTGAAGCTTTCTTT CASSQDSKNTEAFF
TRBJ2-5 TRBD1 few TRBV9 TGTGCCAGCAGCCCGCGGACAGGGGCCGCAGAGACCCAGTACTTC CASSPRTGAAETQYF
TRBJ1-5 . few TRBV27 TGTGCCAGCAGTTTAGATGGCAGGGGTTATCAGCCCCAGCATTTT CASSLDGRGYQPQHF
TRBJ2-3 . . TRBV19 TGTGCCAGCAGGGGGGACTACCTTCCCGGTACGCAGTATTTT CASRGDYLPGTQYF
TRBJ2-3 TRBD2 many TRBV7-9 TGTGCCAGCAGCCCCGCTGTATCGCGCGGGAGGGCCGAAGGCACAGATACGCAGTATTTT CASSPAVSRGRAEGTDTQYF
TRBJ2-1 . few TRBV10-1 TGCGCCAGCAGTGAGAGGCAGGGGAGCGATGAGCAGTTCTTC CASSERQGSDEQFF
TRBJ2-7 TRBD2 . TRBV6-1 TGTGCCAGCACCTCAGGCCGGGGAGGGAGGTCCTACGAGCAGTACTTC CASTSGRGGRSYEQYF
TRBJ2-7 TRBD2 . TRBV4-1 TGCGCCAGCAGCCAAGGGACTAGCGTTAACGAGCAGTACTTC CASSQGTSVNEQYF
TRBJ2-2 TRBD1 many TRBV5-1 TGCGCCAGCAGCGAAGGACAGGGAACCGGGGAGCTGTTTTTT CASSEGQGTGELFF
TRBJ1-5 . . TRBV20-1 TGCAGTGCCCGTCCACTTGAACAGGCCTCTAGCAATCAGCCCCAGCATTTT CSARPLEQASSNQPQHF
TRBJ1-5 . many TRBV12-3/TRBV12-4 TGTGCCAGCAGCTACCACCGGGACCCCAATCAGCCCCAGCATTTT CASSYHRDPNQPQHF
TRBJ1-1 . many TRBV7-3 TGTGCCAGCAGCTACCAGGGGTACACTGAAGCTTTCTTT CASSYQGYTEAFF
TRBJ2-5 . . TRBV12-3/TRBV12-4 TGTGCCAGCAGTCCTAGCGCACAAGAGACCCAGCACTTC CASSPSAQETQHF
TRBJ2-2 TRBD2 . TRBV18 TGTGCCAGCTCACCAGCGGGAGCCACCGGGGAGCTGTTTTTT CASSPAGATGELFF
TRBJ2-2 TRBD2 . TRBV5-1 TGTGCCAGCAGCCCCGGACTAGCGGGATTGGGCGGGGAGCTGTTTTTT CASSPGLAGLGGELFF
TRBJ2-7 . . TRBV6-2/TRBV6-3 TGTGCCAGTGGGACTTTCTCCTACGAGCAGTACTTC CASGTFSYEQYF
TRBJ2-1 . . TRBV20-1 TGCAGTGCTAGAGGGACGCCTAGGGATGAGCAGTTCTTC CSARGTPRDEQFF
TRBJ2-7 . many TRBV20-1 TGCAGTGCTAGAGGGAGTTTCAGCTACGAGCAGTACTTC CSARGSFSYEQYF
TRBJ2-1 TRBD2 . TRBV29-1 TGCAGCGTTATTCCCAGCGGGAGGCCAAATGAGCAGTTCTTC CSVIPSGRPNEQFF
TRBJ2-4 . . TRBV25-1 TGTGCCAGCAGTCGGACAGATCGAAAGTATTTT CASSRTDRKYF
TRBJ2-4 TRBD2 few TRBV3-1 TGTGCCAGCAGCCAAGAGCGGGAGGGCCCGCCCAAAAACATTCAGTACTTC CASSQEREGPPKNIQYF
TRBJ2-5 TRBD1 many TRBV7-8 TGTGCCAGCAGCTTACCCCGCAGACAGGGAATGGAGACCCAGTACTTC CASSLPRRQGMETQYF
TRBJ2-2 TRBD2 . TRBV6-1 TGTGCCAGCAGCCGACGACTAGCGGGGGACACCGGGGAGCTGTTTTTT CASSRRLAGDTGELFF
TRBJ2-3 . many TRBV6-5 TGTGCCAGCAGTTACGAGCCGGGGACAAGCACAGATACGCAGTATTTT CASSYEPGTSTDTQYF
TRBJ1-5 . many TRBV27 TGTGCCAGCAGTTTAGAGGCTAGCAATCAGCCCCAGCATTTT CASSLEASNQPQHF
TRBJ1-1 . many TRBV7-9 TGTGCCAGCAGCCTTGAAGCTTTCTTT CASSLEAFF
TRBJ1-1 . . TRBV20-1 TGCAGTGCTAAAGACAACCCTAACACTGAAGCTTTCTTT CSAKDNPNTEAFF
TRBJ2-1 TRBD1 many TRBV27 TGTGCCAGCAGTTCTGACAGGGAGCCGGTAAATGAGCAGTTCTTC CASSSDREPVNEQFF
TRBJ2-1 . many TRBV30 TGTGCCTGGAGGAAACTTAGCTCCTACAATGAGCAGTTCTTC CAWRKLSSYNEQFF
TRBJ2-7 TRBD1 many TRBV7-9 TGTGCCAGCAGCCGGACAGGGGGCGAGAGGCAGTACTTC CASSRTGGERQYF
TRBJ2-2 . few TRBV9 TGTGCCAGCAGCGTAGCCGACCCAAAACGGGGGTATGGCGGGGAGCTGTTTTTT CASSVADPKRGYGGELFF
TRBJ1-1 TRBD1 many TRBV28 TGTGCCAGCAGTTATAGACAGGGATGGGATGAAGCTTTCTTT CASSYRQGWDEAFF